Detailed here is one TCR beta chain. Germline loops: CDR1 SGHAT, CDR2 FQNNGV. Trimming left V 4 bases short and J 0 bases short, with 10 bases between. The CDR3 consists of 15 residues. The method was immunoSEQ multiplex PCR; TCRdb's version includes in-frame clones alone and lacks a portion of them. The data contain about 160,000 clones, about nine tenths of them singletons. This specimen comes from a study of blood T cell repertoires in COVID-19. Study as a whole: The United States, Italy and Spain provided the acute and convalescent COVID-19 samples. PBMCs, B-cell-depleted T cells, or T cells provided the cDNA or gDNA that made up the material.

The chain has TRBV11-2 and TRBJ2-1; tentative D call: TRBD2 (6 bases). The specimen sequenced was peripheral blood. The clonotype was recovered from a man aged 30-40 years with COVID-19, enrolled during active disease. The CDR3 DNA is TGTGCCAGCAGCTCCCGACTAGGCTCCTACAATGAGCAGTTCTTC. This encodes CASSSRLGSYNEQFF.